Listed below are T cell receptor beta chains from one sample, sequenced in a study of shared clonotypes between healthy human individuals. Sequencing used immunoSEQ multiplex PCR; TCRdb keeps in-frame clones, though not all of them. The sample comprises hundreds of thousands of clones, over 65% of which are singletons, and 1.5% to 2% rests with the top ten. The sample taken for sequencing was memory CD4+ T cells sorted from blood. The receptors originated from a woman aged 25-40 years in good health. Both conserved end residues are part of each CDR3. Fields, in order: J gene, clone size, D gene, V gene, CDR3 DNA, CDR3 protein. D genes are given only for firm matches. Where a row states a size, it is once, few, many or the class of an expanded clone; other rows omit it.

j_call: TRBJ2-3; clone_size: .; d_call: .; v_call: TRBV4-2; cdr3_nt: TGTGCCAGCAGCGCACTGGTGGGCACAGATACGCAGTATTTT; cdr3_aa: CASSALVGTDTQYF
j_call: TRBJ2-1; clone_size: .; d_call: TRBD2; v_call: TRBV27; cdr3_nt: TGTGCCAGCACCCCCGTTGAGCCGGGGGGTGAGCAGTTCTTC; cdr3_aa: CASTPVEPGGEQFF
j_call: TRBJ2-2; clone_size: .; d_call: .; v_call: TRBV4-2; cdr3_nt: TGTGCCAGCAGCCAAGAAAAGGGCGTTAACACCGGGGAGCTGTTTTTT; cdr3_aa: CASSQEKGVNTGELFF
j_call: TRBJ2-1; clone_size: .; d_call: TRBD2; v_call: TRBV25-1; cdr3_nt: TGTGCCAGCAGTGAACCCGCCGGGACTAGCGTTACCTACAATGAGCAGTTCTTC; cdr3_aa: CASSEPAGTSVTYNEQFF
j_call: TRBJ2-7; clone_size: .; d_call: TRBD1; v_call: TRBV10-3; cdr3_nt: TGTGCCATCAGTGGGCCTGGGACAGCCGAAACCCCCTACGAGCAGTACTTC; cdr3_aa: CAISGPGTAETPYEQYF
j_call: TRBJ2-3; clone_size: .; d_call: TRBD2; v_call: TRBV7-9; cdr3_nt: TGTGCCAGCAGCGGCGGGGGGACTAGCGGATACACAGATACGCAGTATTTT; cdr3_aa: CASSGGGTSGYTDTQYF
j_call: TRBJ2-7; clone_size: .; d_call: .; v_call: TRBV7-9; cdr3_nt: TGTGCCAGCAGCTTAGGCGGGCTCGACGAGCAGTACTTC; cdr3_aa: CASSLGGLDEQYF
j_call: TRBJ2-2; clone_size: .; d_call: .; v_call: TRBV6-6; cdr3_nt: TGTGCCAGCACCAAATCCAAATCCCTTAACACCGGGGAGCTGTTTTTT; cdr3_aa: CASTKSKSLNTGELFF
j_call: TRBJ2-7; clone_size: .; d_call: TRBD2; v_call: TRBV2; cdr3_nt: TGTGCCAGCAGCGATTGGGGGGGCTACGAGCAGTACTTC; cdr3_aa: CASSDWGGYEQYF
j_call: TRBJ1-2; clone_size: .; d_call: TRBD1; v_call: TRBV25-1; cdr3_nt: TGTGCCAGCAGTCTGGGGACAGGGTATGGCTACACCTTC; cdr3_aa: CASSLGTGYGYTF
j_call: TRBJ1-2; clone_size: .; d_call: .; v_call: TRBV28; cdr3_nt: TGTGCCAGCAGTCTCCCGGGTTGGGGGAAGGACCTCATCGGCTACACCTTC; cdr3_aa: CASSLPGWGKDLIGYTF
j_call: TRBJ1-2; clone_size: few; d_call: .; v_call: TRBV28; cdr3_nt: TGTGCCAGCAGTGCTATATCTGGCTACACCTTC; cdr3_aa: CASSAISGYTF
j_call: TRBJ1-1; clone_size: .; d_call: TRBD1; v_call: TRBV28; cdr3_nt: TGTGCCAGCACCCAGGGGGGGGGTGCGTGGTACACTGAAGCTTTCTTT; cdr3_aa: CASTQGGGAWYTEAFF
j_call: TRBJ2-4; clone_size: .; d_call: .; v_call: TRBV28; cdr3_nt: TGTGCCAGCAGTTTGGCCTCAAACATTCAGTACTTC; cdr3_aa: CASSLASNIQYF
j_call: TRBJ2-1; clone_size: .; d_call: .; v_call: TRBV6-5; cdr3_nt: TGTGCCAGCGGCCTGACTGCTAGCTCCTACAATGAGCAGTTCTTC; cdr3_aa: CASGLTASSYNEQFF
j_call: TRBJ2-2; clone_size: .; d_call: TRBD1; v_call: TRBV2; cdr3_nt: TGTGCCAGCACAGACAGGGGCCGACTCTACACCGGGGAGCTGTTTTTT; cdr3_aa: CASTDRGRLYTGELFF
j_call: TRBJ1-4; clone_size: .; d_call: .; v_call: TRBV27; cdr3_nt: TGTGCCAGCAGTTTTGTCAGCTCAACTAATGAAAAACTGTTTTTT; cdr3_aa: CASSFVSSTNEKLFF
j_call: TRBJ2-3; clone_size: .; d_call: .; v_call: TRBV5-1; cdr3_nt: TGCGCCAGCAGCTCGCAACAGGGGTGGAGGGCAGATACGCAGTATTTT; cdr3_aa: CASSSQQGWRADTQYF
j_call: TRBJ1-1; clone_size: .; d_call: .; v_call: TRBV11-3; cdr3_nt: TGTGCCAGCAGCATAAGATTTTGCAGGGAAGGGGGATACTTGTGGGTCTTT; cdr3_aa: CASSIRFCREGGYLWVF
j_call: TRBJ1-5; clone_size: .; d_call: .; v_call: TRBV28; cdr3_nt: TGTGCCAGCAGCCCCCCAGGGGCCGGAGATCAGCCCCAGCATTTT; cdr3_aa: CASSPPGAGDQPQHF
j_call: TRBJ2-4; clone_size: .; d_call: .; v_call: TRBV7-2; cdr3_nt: TGTGCCAGCAGCTTGAAAGCGGGTGTGGCCAAAAACATTCAGTACTTC; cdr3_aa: CASSLKAGVAKNIQYF
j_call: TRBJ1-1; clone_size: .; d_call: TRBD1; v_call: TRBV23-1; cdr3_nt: TGCGCCAGCAGTCAATCTTCACAGGGGGAGTCAAGCACTGAAGCTTTCTTT; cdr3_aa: CASSQSSQGESSTEAFF
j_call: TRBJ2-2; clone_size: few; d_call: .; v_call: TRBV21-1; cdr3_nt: TGTGCCAGCAGCAAATCAGGTGCTATTCCAGGGGCGGTGAACACCGGGGAGCTGTTTTTT; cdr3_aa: CASSKSGAIPGAVNTGELFF
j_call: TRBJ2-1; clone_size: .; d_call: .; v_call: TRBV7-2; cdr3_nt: TGTGCCAGCAGCTTCTCCGGGAGTGTTGAGCAGTTCTTC; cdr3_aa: CASSFSGSVEQFF
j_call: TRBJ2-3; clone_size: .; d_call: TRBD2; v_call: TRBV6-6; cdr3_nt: TGTGCCAGCACCGACACTAGCGGGAGGCATCCAGATACGCAGTATTTT; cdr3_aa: CASTDTSGRHPDTQYF
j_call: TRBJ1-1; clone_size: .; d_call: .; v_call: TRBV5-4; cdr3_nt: TGTGCCAGCAGCGGTATAAACACTGAAGCTTTCTTT; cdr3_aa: CASSGINTEAFF
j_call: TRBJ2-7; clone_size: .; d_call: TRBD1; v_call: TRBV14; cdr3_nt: TGTGCCAGCAGCCCGCGCTCGGACAGGGTTGCCGAGCAGTACTTC; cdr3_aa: CASSPRSDRVAEQYF
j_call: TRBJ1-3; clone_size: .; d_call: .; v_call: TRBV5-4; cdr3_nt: TGTGCCAGCAGCACGGGCCACTACTCTGGAAACACCATATATTTT; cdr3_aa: CASSTGHYSGNTIYF
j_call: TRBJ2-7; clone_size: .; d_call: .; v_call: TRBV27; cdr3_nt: TGTGCCAGCAGTTTCCGGGCCGTCCGGGACTCTGCGTACGAGCAGTACTTC; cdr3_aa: CASSFRAVRDSAYEQYF
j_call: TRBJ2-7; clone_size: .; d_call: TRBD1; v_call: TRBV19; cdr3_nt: TGTGCCACCCGGAGGGGACAGGGAATCCACGAGCAGTACTTC; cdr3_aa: CATRRGQGIHEQYF
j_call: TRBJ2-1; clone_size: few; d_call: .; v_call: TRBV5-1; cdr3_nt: TGCGCCAGCAGCTCGGGACCCCCTTTAAATGAGCAGTTCTTC; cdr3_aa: CASSSGPPLNEQFF
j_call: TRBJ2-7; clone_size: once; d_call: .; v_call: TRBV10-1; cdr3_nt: TGCGCCAGCAGTGAGTCCGGTTGGCCGGCGAACGACTACGAGCAGTACTTC; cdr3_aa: CASSESGWPANDYEQYF
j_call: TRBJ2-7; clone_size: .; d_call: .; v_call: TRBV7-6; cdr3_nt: TGTGCCAGCAGCGGACCACTTAGCGAGCAGTACTTC; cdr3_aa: CASSGPLSEQYF
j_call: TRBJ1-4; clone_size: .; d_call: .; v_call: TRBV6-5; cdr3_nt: TGTGCCAGCAGTTACGGGGGGGCTGGGGAAAAACTGTTTTTT; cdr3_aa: CASSYGGAGEKLFF